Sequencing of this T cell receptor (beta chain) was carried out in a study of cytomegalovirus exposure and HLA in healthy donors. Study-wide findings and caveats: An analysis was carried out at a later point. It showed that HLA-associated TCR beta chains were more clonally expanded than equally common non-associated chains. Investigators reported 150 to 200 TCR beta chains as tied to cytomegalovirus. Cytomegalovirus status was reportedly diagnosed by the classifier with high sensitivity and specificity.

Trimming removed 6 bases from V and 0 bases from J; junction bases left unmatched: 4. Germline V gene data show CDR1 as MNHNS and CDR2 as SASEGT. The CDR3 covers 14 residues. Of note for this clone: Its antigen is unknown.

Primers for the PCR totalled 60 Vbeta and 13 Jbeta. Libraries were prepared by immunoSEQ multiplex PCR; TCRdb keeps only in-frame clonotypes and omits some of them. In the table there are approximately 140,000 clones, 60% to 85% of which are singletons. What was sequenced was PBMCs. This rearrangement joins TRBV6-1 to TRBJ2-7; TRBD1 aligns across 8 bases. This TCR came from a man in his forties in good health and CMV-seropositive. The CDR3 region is CASSQDRASYEQYF. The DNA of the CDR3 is TGTGCCAGCAGCCAGGACAGGGCCTCCTACGAGCAGTACTTC.